The rows below give T cell receptor beta chains drawn from one sample of a study of cytomegalovirus exposure and HLA in healthy donors. TCRdb's table, derived via immunoSEQ multiplex PCR, lists solely in-frame clones and lacks some. The table shows about 120,000 clones, with 77% occurring only once. The sequenced material came from PBMCs. The receptors originated from a male donor in good health and CMV-seropositive. CDR3s include the opening cysteine and the closing phenylalanine or tryptophan. D genes are given only for firm matches. Only some rows state a clone size, as once, few, many or a class for expanded clones.

-	-	TRBJ1-2	TRBV6-6	CASSAGWGHGYTF	TGTGCCAGCAGCGCAGGGTGGGGGCATGGCTACACCTTC
-	-	TRBJ2-1	TRBV7-7	CASSLLYNEQFF	TGTGCCAGCAGCTTACTCTACAATGAGCAGTTCTTC
-	TRBD1	TRBJ2-1	TRBV5-1	CASSSTGSSSNEQFF	TGCGCCAGCAGCTCGACAGGGAGTTCGTCGAATGAGCAGTTCTTC
-	TRBD1	TRBJ2-5	TRBV7-2	CASRPTGGRETQYF	TGTGCCAGCAGACCGACAGGGGGCCGGGAGACCCAGTACTTC
-	-	TRBJ1-2	TRBV5-1	CASSGGGLPLRGTF	TGCGCCAGCAGTGGGGGGGGTCTCCCTCTAAGGGGCACCTTC
few	-	TRBJ1-5	TRBV27	CASSLFYRGRNNQPQHF	TGTGCCAGCAGTTTATTTTACCGGGGTCGGAACAATCAGCCCCAGCATTTT
-	-	TRBJ1-2	TRBV10-1	CASRWTSGFYGYTF	TGCGCCAGCAGATGGACATCAGGCTTCTATGGCTACACCTTC
-	-	TRBJ1-4	TRBV9	CASSVSTRLNEKLFF	TGTGCCAGCAGCGTATCGACGCGACTCAATGAAAAACTGTTTTTT
-	TRBD2	TRBJ2-5	TRBV5-1	CASSLNQLAGLGETQYF	TGCGCCAGCAGCTTGAACCAACTAGCGGGGTTAGGGGAGACCCAGTACTTC
few	TRBD1	TRBJ2-7	TRBV19	CASSIRQGPYQQYF	TGTGCCAGTAGTATCCGACAGGGCCCTTACCAACAGTACTTC
-	TRBD2	TRBJ2-5	TRBV5-1	CASSLTSGGETQYF	TGCGCCAGCAGCTTGACTAGCGGGGGGGAGACCCAGTACTTC
-	-	TRBJ1-5	TRBV6-1	CASRVFLGDIAPQHF	TGTGCCAGCCGAGTTTTCTTAGGGGATATCGCGCCCCAGCATTTT
-	-	TRBJ2-2	TRBV6-5	CASSYFQANTGELFF	TGTGCCAGCAGTTACTTCCAGGCGAACACCGGGGAGCTGTTTTTT
-	TRBD2	TRBJ2-1	TRBV7-6	CASSKTSGLSYNEQFF	TGTGCCAGCAGCAAGACTAGCGGTCTCTCCTACAATGAGCAGTTCTTC
few	TRBD1	TRBJ1-5	TRBV6-1	CASSERDRGNQPQHF	TGTGCCAGCAGTGAACGGGACAGGGGGAATCAGCCCCAGCATTTT
-	TRBD1	TRBJ1-1	TRBV5-1	CASTGTGPNTEAFF	TGCGCCAGCACCGGGACAGGGCCGAACACTGAAGCTTTCTTT
-	TRBD1	TRBJ1-1	TRBV7-8	CASSSRRGTGQEIRNTEAFF	TGTGCCAGCAGCTCCCGGCGGGGCACGGGACAGGAGATTAGGAACACTGAAGCTTTCTTT
-	-	TRBJ1-6	TRBV18	CASSPPSGAMYNSPLHF	TGTGCCAGCTCACCACCTTCAGGGGCAATGTATAATTCACCCCTCCACTTT
-	-	TRBJ2-7	TRBV7-9	CASSSKYRVNEQYF	TGTGCCAGCAGCTCAAAATACAGGGTCAACGAGCAGTACTTC
-	TRBD1	TRBJ1-2	TRBV28	CASSPGQGAFGYTF	TGTGCCAGCAGTCCGGGACAGGGGGCGTTCGGCTACACCTTC
-	TRBD1	TRBJ2-7	TRBV5-4	CASSLWTGGGSTYEQYF	TGTGCCAGCAGCCTCTGGACAGGGGGCGGTTCTACCTACGAGCAGTACTTC
once	-	TRBJ1-1	TRBV27	CASSLGTGAVTEAFF	TGTGCCAGCAGTTTAGGGACTGGGGCGGTGACTGAAGCTTTCTTT
-	TRBD2	TRBJ2-1	TRBV5-4	CASSFPVLAGGINEQFF	TGTGCCAGCAGCTTCCCCGTACTAGCGGGGGGTATCAATGAGCAGTTCTTC
-	-	TRBJ1-4	TRBV28	CASNAPRLEKLFF	TGTGCCAGCAATGCGCCTCGACTCGAAAAACTGTTTTTT
-	-	TRBJ1-6	TRBV10-3	CAISDRETVSGSPLHF	TGTGCCATCAGTGATCGCGAGACAGTATCGGGTTCACCCCTCCACTTT
-	-	TRBJ1-4	TRBV6-5	CASSYLREVEKLFF	TGTGCCAGCAGTTACTTGAGGGAGGTTGAAAAACTGTTTTTT
-	-	TRBJ1-2	TRBV2	CASSEGASLYGYTF	TGTGCCAGCAGTGAAGGGGCCAGTCTATATGGCTACACCTTC